The 20 T cell receptor beta chains in this list originate from one sample, sequenced in a study of blood T cells in healthy people across ages. A second PCR, run for roughly 6 to 11 cycles, used a sample-barcoded 5' primer plus a J-beta primer mix. In TCRdb, the 5' RACE reads were re-called with MiXCR into one record per CDR3 protein. The sample records over 600,000 distinct CDR3 sequences, about 42% being singletons. The material sequenced was blood. The source of these receptors is a man older than 75 in good health.

The chain carries TRBV6-1 and TRBJ2-3; a possible D gene is TRBD2 (6 bases). Trimming shortened V by 4 bases and J by 0 bases, and 11 bases separated the two germline ends. CDR3 length equals 15 residues. Looked up from germline, CDR1 is MNHNS and CDR2 is SASEGT. Here the CDR3 DNA reads TGTGCCAGCAGTGGACTAGGGGCTAGCACAGATACGCAGTATTTT. Translated: CASSGLGASTDTQYF.

Regarding this clonotype: At one end the junction does not follow the germline gene, possibly because of a read error. V gene TRBV7-2 combines with J gene TRBJ2-1, with TRBD2 as a possible D gene (6 bases). Looked up from germline, CDR1 is SGHTA and CDR2 is FQGNSA. This CDR3 contains 17 residues. This CDR3 reads CASSSEGTRRVHNKQFF. The CDR3 DNA reads as TGTGCCAGCAGCTCAGAGGGGACTCGCCGAGTTCACAATAAGCAGTTCTTC.

As concerns this clonotype: A read error is possible here, since a much larger clone lies one base away. V and J are TRBV29-1 and TRBJ2-3; D call uncertain. Germline V CDR1 and CDR2: SQVTM, ANQGSEA. The CDR3 contains 12 residues. V was clipped by 2 bases and J by 8 bases, with 11 bases between them. CDR3 bases: TGCAGCGTTGAACTGGCAGCAGGTACGCAGTATTTT. Protein: CSVELAAGTQYF.

The CDR3 region has the DNA TGCAGTGCTAGTGGAGGGCGCGGGACCCACTACGAGCAGTACTTC. It translates to CSASGGRGTHYEQYF. The chain employs TRBV20-1 and TRBJ2-7, with a tentative D call TRBD2 (6 bases). CDR1 DFQATT and CDR2 SNEGSKA come from the germline V gene (reference sequence). Trimming stripped 3 bases from V and 3 bases from J, with 18 bases between. The CDR3 is 15 amino acids.

The V call is TRBV5-1, the J call TRBJ2-1; the D gene could be TRBD1 or TRBD2 (5 bases each). The CDR3 has 15 amino acids. Looked up from germline, CDR1 is SGHRS and CDR2 is YFSETQ. Trimming removed 2 bases from V and 7 bases from J, with 16 bases in between. The CDR3 bases are TGCGCCAGCAGCTTAGAAGGGGACGAGAGGAATGAGCAGTTCTTC. Its translation: CASSLEGDERNEQFF. Looking up the rest from reference TRBV5-1 and TRBJ2-1 gives the full variable domain: KAGVTQTPRYLIKTRGQQVTLSCSPISGHRSVSWYQQTPGQGLQFLFEYFSETQRNKGNFPGRFSGRQFSNSRSEMNVSTLELGDSALYLCASSLEGDERNEQFFGPGTRLTVL.

V gene TRBV5-1 combines with J gene TRBJ2-6, with D perhaps being TRBD1 or TRBD2 (5 bases each). This CDR3 is 16 amino acids long. The V end lost 4 bases, the J end lost 0 bases, and 11 bases lay between the germline ends. Germline CDR1 is SGHRS and CDR2 is YFSETQ. The CDR3 protein is CASSTGATSGANVLTF. CDR3 bases: TGCGCCAGCAGCACCGGGGCCACCTCTGGGGCCAACGTCCTGACTTTC.

This clonotype occurred a few times. The V gene is TRBV18, the J gene TRBJ2-1; 7 bases align to TRBD2. J lost 9 bases, V lost 2 bases, and 16 bases had no gene match. The germline gives CDR1 KGHSH, CDR2 LQKENI. The CDR3 consists of 17 residues. In DNA, the CDR3 is TGTGCCAGCTCACCATTGACTAGCCGACTCAAAGCAAGTGAGCAGTTCTTC. Translating gives CASSPLTSRLKASEQFF.

This chain uses TRBV5-1 with TRBJ2-5, with a possible D match to TRBD1 (6 bases). Germline V gene data show CDR1 as SGHRS and CDR2 as YFSETQ. Trimming took off 4 bases at V and 4 bases at J, with 20 bases between the two ends. The CDR3 extends over 16 amino acids. CDR3 coding DNA: TGCGCCAGCAGCCCACCCAGACAGACAGGACTAGAGACCCAGTACTTC. Translation gives CASSPPRQTGLETQYF.

With respect to this clonotype: A read error may produce the germline difference seen at one junction end. This sequence joins TRBV20-1 and TRBJ2-3; perhaps TRBD2 as D (5 bases). From germline, CDR1 is DFQATT and CDR2 SNEGSKA (reference sequence). The CDR3 runs to 14 residues. The CDR3 protein is CSAPPRASTDTRYF. In DNA, the CDR3 is TGCAGTGCTCCTCCAAGGGCTAGCACAGATACGCGGTATTTT.

The V call is TRBV7-2, the J call TRBJ2-4; possibly TRBD1 for D (5 bases). The J call is doubtful: the DNA matches TRBJ2-7 better. Germline lookup yields CDR1 SGHTA and CDR2 FQGNSA. The CDR3 contains 14 residues. The CDR3 reads CASSSGPYSYEQYF. The CDR3 DNA reads TGTGCCAGCAGCTCAGGGCCCTACAGCTACGAGCAGTACTTC.

This clonotype was recorded a few times. The J gene is TRBJ2-3, the V gene TRBV24-1, with TRBD1 matching 8 bases. V was clipped by 4 bases and J by 2 bases; unmatched bases: 7. This CDR3 comprises 16 residues. Germline V gene sequence: CDR1 KGHDR, CDR2 SFDVKD. The CDR3 DNA follows: TGTGCCACCAGTGAATTAACGACAGGGGCCACAGATACGCAGTATTTT. Translated: CATSELTTGATDTQYF.

This chain joins TRBV6-2 or TRBV6-3 and TRBJ2-3; D is ambiguous. The V end lost 5 bases, the J end lost 7 bases, and 13 bases lay between the germline ends. CDR1 is MNHEY and CDR2 is SVGEGT in the germline V gene. The CDR3 contains 13 residues. CDR3 DNA: TGTGCCAGCAGTGACTTAATGGCAAATACGCAGTATTTT. Translation: CASSDLMANTQYF.

Comment on this clonotype: At one end the junction does not follow the germline gene, possibly because of a read error. The chain links TRBV29-1 to TRBJ1-4, with 12 bases lining up with TRBD1. The CDR3 spans 15 residues. Germline V gives CDR1 SQVTM, CDR2 ANQGSEA. CDR3 in amino acids: CSAEDTWDRGRRLFF. The CDR3, as DNA: TGCAGCGCTGAAGATACGTGGGACAGGGGGCGTCGACTGTTTTTT.

The chain uses TRBV29-1 and TRBJ2-7; 8 nucleotides line up with TRBD1. Germline CDR1 and CDR2: SQVTM and ANQGSEA. V shed 6 bases and J 7 bases; nucleotides not matched to a gene: 17. CDR3 length: 15 residues. The CDR3 bases are TGCAGCGTGGATGACAGGGGAGGTTCCTACAATGAGCAGTACTTC. This translates into CSVDDRGGSYNEQYF.

The sample holds one count of this clonotype. The rearrangement joins TRBV7-2 to TRBJ2-4, with 9 bases lining up with TRBD2. Gene TRBJ2-7 matches the end of the DNA better, so the J call may be wrong. Per the germline V gene, CDR1 is SGHTA and CDR2 is FQGNSA. There are 17 residues in the CDR3. Written as DNA, the CDR3 is TGTGCCAGCAGCTTAGATGGCCTAGCGGGATATACCTACGAGCAGTACTTC. It is translated as CASSLDGLAGYTYEQYF.

This clonotype was observed a single time. V and J are TRBV12-3 or TRBV12-4 and TRBJ2-3; D not certain. This CDR3 has 15 amino acids. The V gene lost 7 bases and the J gene lost 5 bases, with 19 bases spanning the gap. As DNA, the CDR3 is TGTGCCAGCATCATGACGGGTGACACGGGAGATACGCAGTATTTT. The encoded protein is CASIMTGDTGDTQYF.

This clonotype occurred a few times. The V and J genes are TRBV11-3 and TRBJ2-6; no definite D call. In germline, CDR1 is SGHNT, CDR2 YENEEA. Trimming removed 5 bases at V and 6 bases at J, with 14 bases between. The CDR3 extends over 15 amino acids. CDR3 sequence (DNA): TGTGCCAGCAGCCCGCGGAGCAGCTCGGCCAACGTCCTGACTTTC. This encodes CASSPRSSSANVLTF.

V and J are TRBV5-6 and TRBJ2-1; D is uncertain. The CDR3 spans 14 residues. V was pared by 0 bases and J by 5 bases, with 9 bases between. In germline, CDR1 is SGHDT, CDR2 YYEEEE. CDR3 coding DNA: TGTGCCAGCAGCTTGGTGGCTACCGACAATGAGCAGTTCTTC. This encodes CASSLVATDNEQFF. Looking up the rest from reference TRBV5-6 and TRBJ2-1 gives the full variable domain: DAGVTQSPTHLIKTRGQQVTLRCSPKSGHDTVSWYQQALGQGPQFIFQYYEEEERQRGNFPDRFSGHQFPNYSSELNVNALLLGDSALYLCASSLVATDNEQFFGPGTRLTVL.

The rearrangement uses TRBV3-1 and TRBJ2-1; 15 bases are shared with TRBD2. The V gene's germline CDR1 is LGHDT and CDR2 YNNKEL (reference sequence). CDR3 length: 16 residues. V shed 1 base, J shed 9 bases, and the junction held 4 bases outside the gene matches. The CDR3: CASSQGPGLAGGEQFF. As DNA, the CDR3 is TGTGCCAGCAGCCAAGGGCCGGGACTAGCGGGAGGTGAGCAGTTCTTC.

This clonotype was counted between two and nine times. V usage is TRBV3-1 and J usage is TRBJ2-5; D unresolved. V lost 4 bases, J lost 7 bases, and 13 bases lay in between. Per the germline V gene, CDR1 is LGHDT and CDR2 is YNNKEL (reference sequence). This CDR3 comprises 13 residues. The CDR3 DNA reads TGTGCCAGCAGCCCCGAAAGGGATTGGACCCAGTACTTC. Amino acids: CASSPERDWTQYF.